Reported below is one T cell receptor (beta chain). Its antigen is still unknown. One junction end disagrees with the germline gene, perhaps due to a read error. In patients aged 18 to 65, hyperthyroidism was newly diagnosed, with duration under 2 months. The record originates from a study of T cells in Graves' hyperthyroidism and ophthalmopathy. Findings and caveats of the study: In the blood, most expanded thyroid clonotypes above 0.001 appeared as well.

This CDR3 region has 16 residues. Germline CDR1 and CDR2: SGHRS and YFSETQ. Amplification targeted TCR beta CDR3 regions from RNA transcripts. When the TCR CDR3 underwent first-round RT-PCR, the HTBI primer set was used. TCRdb reprocessed the multiplex PCR reads with MiXCR, giving one entry per CDR3 protein. The sample has around 800,000 distinct CDR3 sequences; around 38% are singletons. The chain employs TRBV5-1 and TRBJ2-7, with 11 bases that match TRBD1. Material for sequencing was blood. This clonotype originated in a man in his late teens or twenties with Graves' hyperthyroidism. The CDR3 region has the DNA TGCGCCAGCAGCCAAGGACAGGGGGCTGTTGGCTACGAGCAGTGCTTC. Translating gives CASSQGQGAVGYEQCF.